This T cell receptor (beta chain) emerged from a study of shared clonotypes between healthy human individuals. Some 29,000 T cell genomes (about 0.2 ug DNA) went into each sorted-subset replicate. Clones were sequenced by immunoSEQ multiplex PCR, and TCRdb holds only the in-frame ones, with some missing. The sample contains approximately 2.5 million clones, over 85% of which appear only once. With V trimmed by 2 bases and J by 6 bases, 7 bases remained unmatched. From germline, CDR1 is LNHDA and CDR2 SQIVND (reference sequence). The CDR3 runs 15 residues. Points on this clone: Its antigen is as yet unknown.

Study results and limitations: Genetic and exposure-history diversity was limited by the few donors. Generation probabilities were higher for clonotypes shared across all four sorted-subset donors than for unshared ones. Although depth was large, rarefaction showed that sequencing of the sorted subsets was incomplete.

The sample taken for sequencing was naive CD4+ T cells sorted from blood. The subset is: CD45RA+ positively selected. The J gene is TRBJ2-1, the V gene TRBV19, with 7 bases that match TRBD2. The TCR comes from a man aged 18 to 35 in good health. This CDR3 is CASSITWEGRNEQFF. CDR3 nucleotide sequence: TGTGCCAGTAGTATAACGTGGGAGGGCCGCAATGAGCAGTTCTTC.